The clone carrying this T cell receptor (beta chain) was counted once. This sample is drawn from a study of control samples from healthy donors and cancer patients. The method was immunoSEQ multiplex PCR; TCRdb's version includes in-frame clones alone and lacks a portion of them. This table holds approximately 120,000 clones, 80% to 95% found once. Unmatched junction bases numbered 9, after V lost 5 bases and J lost 0 bases. This CDR3 is built from 16 residues. The germline V gene encodes CDR1 LNHDA and CDR2 SQIVND (reference sequence). The source material was PBMCs. The sequence came from a man aged 80 or over with head and neck cancer. The J gene is TRBJ1-1, the V gene TRBV19; 7 bases agree with TRBD1. Here the CDR3 DNA reads TGTGCCAGTAGTCCACCTCGGACAGGCTTGAACACTGAAGCTTTCTTT. It encodes CASSPPRTGLNTEAFF.